In its sample, the clone carrying this T cell receptor (beta chain) was seen many times. Its specificity is not known. This sample was taken from a study of T cell repertoires in cytomegalovirus infection. Study at large: Public TCR beta signatures marked donors with CMV infection and the matching HLA.

The CDR3 consists of 12 residues. Germline CDR1 SGHTA, CDR2 FQGNSA. V lost 5 bases, J lost 2 bases, and 6 bases lay in between. Study observations and caveats: CMV-specific TCR beta clonotypes restricted by HLA-C dominated the ex vivo response.

One entry per CDR3 protein, called by TCRdb with MiXCR from the reads. The sample carries 200,000 to 300,000 distinct CDR3 sequences, 12% recorded once. The source is a human donor in good health (CMV status not recorded). Some clones in this sample may be carry-over from other donors' samples. The J gene is TRBJ2-5, the V gene TRBV7-2, with D hard to call. Sequenced sample: PBMCs. CDR3 protein: CASSSWQETQYF. The CDR3 nucleotides read TGTGCCAGCAGCAGCTGGCAAGAGACCCAGTACTTC.